This TCR beta chain is drawn from a study of T cells in Graves' hyperthyroidism and ophthalmopathy. Study observations and caveats: In the analysis, a 13 V-J model separated ophthalmopathy from stable hyperthyroidism.

TCR beta CDR3 region amplification was performed from RNA transcripts. Carried out on the TCR CDR3, a first-round RT-PCR used the HTBI primer set. TCRdb independently ran MiXCR on the multiplex PCR reads; one entry per CDR3 protein. This table holds 210,000 or so distinct CDR3 sequences, 17% found once. CDR3 length: 14 amino acids. The junction had 5 bases not matched to a gene; V was cut back by 0 bases and J by 8 bases. Germline V gives CDR1 SGHKS, CDR2 YYEKEE (reference sequence). Comment on this clonotype: Its antigen is unidentified.

PBMCs came from 9 to 10 ml fresh peripheral blood. The chain joins TRBV5-5 to TRBJ1-3; 7 bases fit TRBD1. This TCR came from a man aged 50-59 years with Graves' hyperthyroidism. The material sequenced was blood. The CDR3 sequence is CASSLGGGGDTIYF. The CDR3, as DNA: TGTGCCAGCAGCTTGGGAGGGGGCGGAGACACCATATATTTT.